A selection of T cell receptor beta chains follows, all from one sample in a study of blood T cell repertoires in COVID-19. Repertoires were generated with immunoSEQ multiplex PCR, while TCRdb's copy carries only in-frame clones and drops some. Of 140,000 to 150,000 clones listed, about 90% are singletons. The specimen sequenced was peripheral blood. These receptors all stem from a human donor in a cohort sampled during active COVID-19. The conserved cysteine and the conserved F or W are not part of the CDR3 here. A D gene is named only where the DNA matches it firmly. For some rows the clone size is stated as once, few or many, or as a class when expanded; others skip it.

>TRBD2|TRBV28|TRBJ2-7|.
ASRPRTSGYEQY
>TRBD1|TRBV27|TRBJ2-1|once
ASSLTGTEGYNEQF
>.|TRBV6-5|TRBJ1-6|few
ASSVTGTYSPLH
>TRBD2|TRBV7-3|TRBJ2-2|.
ASSPTSVSPTGELF
>.|TRBV28|TRBJ1-5|.
ASSSNRGGFNQPQH
>TRBD1|TRBV7-9|TRBJ1-4|.
ASSSRQGANEKLF
>.|TRBV11-2|TRBJ1-2|.
ASSLGTDHGYT
>TRBD2|TRBV20-1|TRBJ2-3|few
SAAGGDTQY
>TRBD2|TRBV9|TRBJ2-1|.
ASSAPPSGPSF
>.|TRBV3-1/TRBV3-2|TRBJ2-7|.
ASSQARGIGHEQY
>.|TRBV4-2|TRBJ2-1|few
ASSPVEAANEQF
>TRBD1|TRBV10-2|TRBJ1-1|.
ASRTGHSTEAF
>.|TRBV11-2|TRBJ2-7|.
ASSFPGGGQGNSYEQY
>.|TRBV29-1|TRBJ2-1|.
SVVRVQGGDEQF
>.|TRBV7-3|TRBJ1-4|medium-sized
ASSWRGGGKLF
>.|TRBV21-1|TRBJ1-1|few
ASSKARRGTEAF
>TRBD1|TRBV3-1/TRBV3-2|TRBJ2-1|.
ASSQDTGQGLGLGYNEQF